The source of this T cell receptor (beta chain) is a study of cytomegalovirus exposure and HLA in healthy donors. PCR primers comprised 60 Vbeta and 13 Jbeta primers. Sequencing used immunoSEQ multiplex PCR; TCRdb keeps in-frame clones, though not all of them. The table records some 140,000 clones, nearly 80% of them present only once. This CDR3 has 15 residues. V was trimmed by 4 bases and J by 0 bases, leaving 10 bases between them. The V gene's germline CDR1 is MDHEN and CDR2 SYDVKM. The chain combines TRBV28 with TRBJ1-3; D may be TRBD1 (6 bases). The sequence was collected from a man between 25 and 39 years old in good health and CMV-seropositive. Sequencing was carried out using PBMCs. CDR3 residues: CASSSTGHSGNTIYF. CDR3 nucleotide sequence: TGTGCCAGCAGTTCAACAGGGCACTCTGGAAACACCATATATTTT.